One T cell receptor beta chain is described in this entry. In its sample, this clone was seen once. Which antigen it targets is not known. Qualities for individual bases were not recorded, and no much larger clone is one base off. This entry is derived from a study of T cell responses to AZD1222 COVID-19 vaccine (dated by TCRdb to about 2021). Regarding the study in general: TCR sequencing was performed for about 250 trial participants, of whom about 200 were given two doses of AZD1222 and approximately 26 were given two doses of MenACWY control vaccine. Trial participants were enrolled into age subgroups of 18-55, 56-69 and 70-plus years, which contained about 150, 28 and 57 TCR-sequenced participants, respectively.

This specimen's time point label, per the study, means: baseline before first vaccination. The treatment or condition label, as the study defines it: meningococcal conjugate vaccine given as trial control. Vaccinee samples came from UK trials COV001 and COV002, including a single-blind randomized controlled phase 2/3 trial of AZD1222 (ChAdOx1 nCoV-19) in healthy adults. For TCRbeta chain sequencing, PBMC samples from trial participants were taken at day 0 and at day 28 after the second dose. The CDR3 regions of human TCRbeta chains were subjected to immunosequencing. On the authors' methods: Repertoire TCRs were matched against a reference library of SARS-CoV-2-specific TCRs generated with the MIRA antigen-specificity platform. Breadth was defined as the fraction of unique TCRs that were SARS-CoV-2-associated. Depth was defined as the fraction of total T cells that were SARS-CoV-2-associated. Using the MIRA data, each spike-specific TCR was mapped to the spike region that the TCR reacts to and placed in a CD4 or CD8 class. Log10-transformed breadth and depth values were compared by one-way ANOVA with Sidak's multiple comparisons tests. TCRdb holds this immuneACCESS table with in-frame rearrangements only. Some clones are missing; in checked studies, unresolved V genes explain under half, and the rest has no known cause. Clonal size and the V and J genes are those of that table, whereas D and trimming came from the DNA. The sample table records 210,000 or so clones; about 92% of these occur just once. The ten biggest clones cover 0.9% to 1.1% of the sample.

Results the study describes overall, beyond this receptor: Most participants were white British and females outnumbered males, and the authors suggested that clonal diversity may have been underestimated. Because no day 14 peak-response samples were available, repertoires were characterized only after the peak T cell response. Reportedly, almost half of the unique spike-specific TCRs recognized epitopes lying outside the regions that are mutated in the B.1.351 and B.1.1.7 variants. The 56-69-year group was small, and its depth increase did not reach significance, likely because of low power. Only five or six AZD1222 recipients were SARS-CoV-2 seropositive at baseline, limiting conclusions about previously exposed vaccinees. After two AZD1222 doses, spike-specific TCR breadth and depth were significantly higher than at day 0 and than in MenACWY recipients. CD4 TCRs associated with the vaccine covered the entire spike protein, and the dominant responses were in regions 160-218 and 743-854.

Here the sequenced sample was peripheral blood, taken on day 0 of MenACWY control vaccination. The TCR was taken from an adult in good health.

The nucleotide sequence reads TGTGCCAGCAGTCCAGAGGTCGAAAAACTGTTTTTT. It is translated as CASSPEVEKLFF. The receptor chain draws on TRBV2 and TRBJ1-4; there is no confident call for the D gene. Including the terminal cysteine and phenylalanine, the CDR3 comprises 12 residues. The only DNA kept is the CDR3, 36 bases in frame from the first base. CDR1 and CDR2 were assigned from the germline V gene as SNHLY and FYNNEI. At the junction V is shortened by 5 bases and J by 8 bases, with 9 bases in between.